This entry is about one T cell receptor beta chain. Antigen specificity is unknown. The data belong to a study of cytomegalovirus exposure and HLA in healthy donors. On the study more broadly: Earlier findings included about 120 million unique TCR beta sequences obtained from some 180 million T cells. Study-level results: According to an earlier analysis, most TCR beta V segments yielded productive rearrangements about 87% or about 30% of the time.

With 6 bases removed from V and 4 bases from J, the gap between germline ends came to 13 bases. The CDR3 covers 13 residues. CDR1 and CDR2 (germline): MDHEN, SYDVKM. Each donor was healthy, and each was a bone marrow donor. PCR primers comprised 60 Vbeta and 13 Jbeta primers. Sequencing used immunoSEQ multiplex PCR; TCRdb keeps in-frame clones, though not all of them. Among about 140,000 clones, 72% were seen once, and the ten largest hold over 4%. Sequencing was carried out using PBMCs. The genes are TRBV28 and TRBJ2-7; a possible D gene is TRBD2 (6 bases). The receptor comes from a man in his fifties in good health and CMV-seropositive. CDR3 region: CASRQTSWYEQYF. The CDR3 coding sequence is TGTGCCAGCAGGCAAACTAGCTGGTACGAGCAGTACTTC.